The clone carrying this T cell receptor beta chain showed up just a few times. Its antigen remains unknown. Combining a sample-barcoded 5' primer with a J-beta primer mix, a second PCR ran for roughly 6 to 11 cycles. Each CDR3 protein gets one entry after TCRdb re-called the 5' RACE reads with MiXCR. The table lists 650,000 to 1,000,000 distinct CDR3 sequences, around 36% of them singletons. The data derive from a study of blood T cells in healthy people across ages. The study, taken as a whole, reports: A roughly linear age-dependent decrease characterized TCR beta diversity per million T cells.

Looked up from germline, CDR1 is MGHDK and CDR2 is SYGVNS. Germline trimming cut 2 bases from V and 2 bases from J; bases unmatched to any gene: 1. The CDR3 is 14 residues long. Sequenced sample: blood. The chain carries TRBV25-1 and TRBJ1-2; 8 nucleotides agree with TRBD1. The receptor's source is a man aged 18 to 30 in good health. The CDR3 here is CASSETGGNYGYTF. The CDR3 nucleotides read TGTGCCAGCAGTGAAACAGGGGGAAACTATGGCTACACCTTC.